A single sample is the source of the 31 T cell receptor beta chains below, sequenced in a study of T cells in Graves' hyperthyroidism and ophthalmopathy. RNA transcripts provided the source from which TCR beta CDR3 regions were amplified. TCR CDR3 regions were first amplified by RT-PCR with HTBI primers. Each CDR3 protein is one row after TCRdb ran MiXCR on the multiplex PCR reads. The table records more than 300,000 distinct CDR3 sequences, 17% of them present only once. Input material: blood. Receptors were obtained from a woman between 25 and 40 years old with Graves' hyperthyroidism that later progressed to Graves' ophthalmopathy.

This clonotype was recorded a few times. The genes are TRBV9 and TRBJ2-3; 9 nucleotides align to TRBD1. The CDR3 covers 14 residues. Per the germline V gene, CDR1 is SGDLS and CDR2 is YYNGEE. V shed 10 bases and J 6 bases; nucleotides not matched to a gene: 12. CDR3 region: CAGSGTGGRDTQYF. In DNA form, the CDR3 reads TGTGCCGGCTCTGGAACAGGGGGCAGGGATACGCAGTATTTT.

This clonotype appeared many times. V usage is TRBV12-3 or TRBV12-4 and J usage is TRBJ2-1; 10 positions match TRBD2. This CDR3 comprises 18 residues. Trimming cost V 6 bases and J 7 bases; bases outside gene matches: 18. As DNA, the CDR3 is TGTGCCAGCAGCCTCCCAATCGCCAAGCGGGAGGGCCGTAATGAGCAGTTCTTC. Amino acid sequence: CASSLPIAKREGRNEQFF.

Ten or more counts support this clonotype. The J gene is TRBJ2-7, the V gene TRBV19; 7 bases are a match to TRBD2. Germline CDR1 LNHDA, CDR2 SQIVND (reference sequence). The CDR3 contains 13 residues. V lost 6 bases and J lost 6; bases outside the gene matches: 8. The DNA for the CDR3 is TGTGCCAGTAGCCCGACCCCGGGGGGCGAGCAGTACTTC. The encoded protein is CASSPTPGGEQYF.

This clonotype was recorded at least ten times. The V call is TRBV6-6, the J call TRBJ2-7; D is undetermined. The CDR3 covers 14 residues. The germline V and J ends were trimmed by 0 bases and 2 bases, with 8 bases remaining between them. Per the germline V gene, CDR1 is MNHNY and CDR2 is SVGAGI (reference sequence). The CDR3 reads CASSYSDGTYEQYF. In nucleotides, the CDR3 is TGTGCCAGCAGTTACTCCGACGGAACCTACGAGCAGTACTTC.

This chain uses TRBV4-1 with TRBJ2-3, with D perhaps matching TRBD2 (7 bases). Trimming took off 1 base at V and 0 bases at J, with 11 bases between the two ends. This CDR3 has 16 residues. Germline V CDR1 and CDR2: MGHRA, YSYEKL. The CDR3 DNA follows: TGCGCCAGCAGCCAAGGGGGGGGCGTTAGCACAGATACGCAGTATTTT. Residues: CASSQGGGVSTDTQYF.

This clonotype was seen more than once but under ten times. This chain connects TRBV5-1 to TRBJ1-2, with D possibly matching TRBD1 (6 bases). The V gene lost 3 bases and the J gene lost 8 bases, with 17 bases spanning the gap. The CDR3 loop spans 14 amino acids. Germline CDR1 reads SGHRS; CDR2 reads YFSETQ. CDR3 DNA: TGCGCCAGCAGCTCCCCTACAGGGAGTTTAGGCTACACCTTC. Amino acids: CASSSPTGSLGYTF.

This clonotype was detected a few times. The chain combines TRBV5-1 with TRBJ2-1, with 7 bases lining up with TRBD1. V was pared by 4 bases and J by 4 bases, with 8 bases of the junction left unmatched. Germline V gene sequence: CDR1 SGHRS, CDR2 YFSETQ. The CDR3 has 15 residues. The DNA of the CDR3 is TGCGCCAGCAGCGGCGGACAGGAGGTTTACAATGAGCAGTTCTTC. Amino acids: CASSGGQEVYNEQFF.

This clonotype was recorded many times. The chain couples TRBV7-8 to TRBJ1-2; tentatively, D is TRBD1 (5 bases). Trimming removed 5 bases at V and 3 bases at J, with 16 bases between. This CDR3 comprises 15 residues. Looked up from germline, CDR1 is SGHVS and CDR2 is FQNEAQ. The CDR3 spells CASSGRDAKYYGYTF. Here the CDR3 DNA reads TGTGCCAGCAGCGGACGGGACGCAAAATACTATGGCTACACCTTC. Complete variable domain (other parts from reference TRBV7-8 and TRBJ1-2): GAGVSQSPRYKVAKRGQDVALRCDPISGHVSLFWYQQALGQGPEFLTYFQNEAQLDKSGLPSDRFFAERPEGSVSTLKIQRTQQEDSAVYLCASSGRDAKYYGYTFGSGTRLTVV.

V and J are TRBV9 and TRBJ2-2; no clear D gene. V lost 0 bases and J lost 4, with 4 bases in between. CDR1 SGDLS and CDR2 YYNGEE come from the germline V gene. The CDR3 sequence is 13 residues long. CDR3 amino acids: CASSVEGTGELFF. CDR3 nucleotide sequence: TGTGCCAGCAGCGTAGAGGGCACCGGGGAGCTGTTTTTT.

A note on this clonotype: Being one base from a much bigger clone, this may be a read error. DNA of the CDR3: TGTGCCAGTAGTGATGGCGGGGAGCGGAACTCTGAAGCTTTCTTT. As protein: CASSDGGERNSEAFF. The gene calls are TRBV19 and TRBJ1-1; D gene ambiguous. The CDR3 covers 15 residues. Germline V gene sequence: CDR1 LNHDA, CDR2 SQIVND (reference sequence).

This clonotype has only a few counts. V usage is TRBV9 and J usage is TRBJ2-3; TRBD2 aligns across 9 bases. Trimming at V came to 0 bases and at J to 2 bases, leaving 10 bases not matched to a gene. Per germline, CDR1 SGDLS and CDR2 YYNGEE. This CDR3 region has 18 residues. The CDR3 bases are TGTGCCAGCAGCGTAGAAATTAAGACTAGCGGAAACACAGATACGCAGTATTTT. Amino acid sequence: CASSVEIKTSGNTDTQYF. The full variable domain, completed using reference TRBV9 and TRBJ2-3, is DSGVTQTPKHLITATGQRVTLRCSPRSGDLSVYWYQQSLDQGLQFLIQYYNGEERAKGNILERFSAQQFPDLHSELNLSSLELGDSALYFCASSVEIKTSGNTDTQYFGPGTRLTVL.

This clonotype showed up many times. CDR3 in DNA: TGTGCCACCCAGTCCCGGGACAGTTACAATGAGCAGTTCTTC. This translates into CATQSRDSYNEQFF. This chain connects TRBV28 to TRBJ2-1, with 7 positions matching TRBD1. CDR1 and CDR2 from the germline V gene are MDHEN and SYDVKM. This CDR3 region has 14 residues. After removal of 10 bases from V and 4 bases from J, the junction contained 10 bases not matched to a gene.

This clonotype was seen many times. The V gene is TRBV2, the J gene TRBJ2-7; 10 nucleotides match TRBD1. CDR3 length equals 15 residues. V was pared by 8 bases and J by 1 base, with 8 bases of the junction left unmatched. Germline V lookup: CDR1 SNHLY, CDR2 FYNNEI. The DNA of the CDR3 is TGTGCCAGCGACTCGAGGGACAGGGGATCCTACGAGCAGTACTTC. Its protein product is CASDSRDRGSYEQYF.

The sample holds many counts of this clonotype. V and J are TRBV19 and TRBJ1-2, with D possibly matching TRBD1 (6 bases). CDR1 is LNHDA and CDR2 is SQIVND in the germline V gene (reference sequence). The CDR3 spans 13 residues. Trimming shortened V by 9 bases and J by 4 bases, and 15 bases separated the two germline ends. CDR3 bases: TGTGCCAGCCGAAGGGACACCCCCTATGGCTACACCTTC. Protein sequence: CASRRDTPYGYTF.

This clonotype has only a few counts. The V and J genes are TRBV5-5 and TRBJ2-7; D is unclear. V was shortened by 4 bases and J by 2 bases, with 16 bases between the two germline ends. Germline-derived CDR1 and CDR2 are SGHKS and YYEKEE (reference sequence). This CDR3 has 15 amino acids. In DNA, the CDR3 is TGTGCCAGCAGCCAGAGTGGCGCTGGGGCCTACGAGCAGTACTTC. Translated, it gives CASSQSGAGAYEQYF.

About this clonotype itself: Just one base apart from a much larger clone, this may be a read error. V and J are TRBV20-1 and TRBJ1-1; D call uncertain. CDR3 size: 15 residues. CDR1 DFQATT and CDR2 SNEGSKA come from the germline V gene (reference sequence). Between the trimmed V and J ends, which lost 5 bases and 4 bases, there was a span of 20 bases. The DNA for the CDR3 is TGCAGTGCTCGTTCACTTAATGGACTGGGCACTGAAGCTTTCTTT. It is translated as CSARSLNGLGTEAFF.

In this sample, this clonotype turned up many times. In DNA, the CDR3 is TGTGCCAGCAGTTTAGATGCGGGGGGGAACACTGAAGCTTTCTTT. This encodes CASSLDAGGNTEAFF. The rearrangement links TRBV12-3 or TRBV12-4 to TRBJ1-1, with D possibly being TRBD1 (5 bases). This CDR3 has 15 amino acids. V shed 1 base and J shed 1 base, with 10 bases lying between them.

V and J are TRBV6-9 and TRBJ2-1; the D is unclear. Trimming took 7 bases from V and 7 from J, leaving 11 bases between them. Per germline, CDR1 MNHGY and CDR2 SVAAGI. The CDR3 has 12 residues. The CDR3 nucleotides read TGTGCCAGCAATTGGGCCGGGAATGAGCAGTTCTTC. Translated, it gives CASNWAGNEQFF.

This clonotype was seen many times. The chain has TRBV6-2 or TRBV6-3 and TRBJ2-3; D not certain. Germline CDR1 reads MNHEY; CDR2 reads SVGEGT. V was trimmed by 6 bases and J by 7 bases, leaving 17 bases between them. The CDR3 sequence is 14 residues long. DNA of the CDR3: TGTGCCAGCAGCCCCCCGGCAGAGTGGAATACGCAGTATTTT. This gives the protein CASSPPAEWNTQYF.

Ten or more counts support this clonotype. The CDR3 sequence is CASIGQGSSDAKTTYEQYF. The CDR3 DNA reads as TGCGCCAGCATAGGACAGGGCTCCTCTGATGCCAAAACTACCTACGAGCAGTACTTC. V gene TRBV10-2 combines with J gene TRBJ2-7; 8 bases are shared with TRBD1. The V and J ends lost 7 bases and 2 bases, in that order; junction bases with no gene match: 22. This CDR3 has 19 amino acids. Looked up from germline, CDR1 is WSHSY and CDR2 is SAAADI.

In its sample, this clonotype was seen a few times. This chain links TRBV4-1 with TRBJ2-7; TRBD2 agrees at 11 bases. This CDR3 has 15 residues. J gave up 3 bases and V 2 bases, and 3 bases lay outside the gene matches. Germline assignment: CDR1 MGHRA and CDR2 YSYEKL. The CDR3 DNA follows: TGCGCCAGCAGCCAACTAGCGGGGGGTGGCTACGAGCAGTACTTC. Protein: CASSQLAGGGYEQYF.

This clonotype was detected ten times or more. The chain employs TRBV29-1 and TRBJ2-7; 7 nucleotides line up with TRBD1. The CDR3 is 14 residues long. The germline gives CDR1 SQVTM, CDR2 ANQGSEA. V shed 6 bases, J shed 3 bases, and the junction held 11 bases outside the gene matches. In DNA form, the CDR3 reads TGCAGCGTGGGGTTGCCGGGACAGAACTACGAGCAGTACTTC. Its protein is CSVGLPGQNYEQYF.

In its sample, this clonotype was seen many times. The V gene is TRBV2, the J gene TRBJ1-2; a possible D gene is TRBD1 (5 bases). V lost 7 bases to trimming and J lost 2 bases, with 14 bases between them. This CDR3 is built from 14 residues. Germline CDR1 reads SNHLY; CDR2 reads FYNNEI. The CDR3 loop is CASMGLQVNYGYTF. CDR3 nucleotides: TGTGCCAGCATGGGACTTCAAGTCAACTATGGCTACACCTTC.

Many counts were recorded for this clonotype. This sequence joins TRBV30 and TRBJ1-1; D gene ambiguous. Trimming cost V 0 bases and J 6 bases, with 8 bases left between them. The germline V gene has CDR1 GTSNPN and CDR2 SVGIG (reference sequence). This CDR3 spans 12 amino acids. The CDR3 here is CAWSVLGAEAFF. The CDR3 nucleotides read TGTGCCTGGAGTGTACTCGGGGCTGAAGCTTTCTTT.

V gene TRBV9 combines with J gene TRBJ2-1; 7 positions match TRBD2. The CDR3 sequence is 16 residues long. The V and J ends lost 0 bases and 0 bases, in that order; junction bases with no gene match: 3. Germline V gene sequence: CDR1 SGDLS, CDR2 YYNGEE. DNA for the CDR3: TGTGCCAGCAGCGTAGCACCGGGAGGCTCCTACAATGAGCAGTTCTTC. Amino acid sequence: CASSVAPGGSYNEQFF.

The CDR3 sequence: CASSYQGPGTDTQYF. CDR3 in DNA: TGTGCCAGCAGTTATCAGGGCCCCGGCACAGATACGCAGTATTTT. The chain links TRBV6-9 to TRBJ2-3, with D possibly being TRBD1 (5 bases). V lost 2 bases and J lost 1, with 10 bases in between. Germline loops: CDR1 MNHGY, CDR2 SVAAGI. The CDR3 contains 15 residues.

V usage is TRBV7-6 and J usage is TRBJ2-3, with 12 bases lining up with TRBD2. This CDR3 is built from 16 residues. Germline V lookup: CDR1 SGHVS, CDR2 FNYEAQ. V was pared by 5 bases and J by 1 base, with 4 bases of the junction left unmatched. The CDR3, as DNA: TGTGCCAGCAGCCAACGACTAGCGGGAGGCACAGATACGCAGTATTTT. Translation: CASSQRLAGGTDTQYF.

Points on this clonotype: A much more abundant neighbour one base away suggests this may be a read error. The chain carries TRBV11-2 and TRBJ2-7, with TRBD2 matching over 10 bases. Germline loops: CDR1 SGHAT, CDR2 FQNNGV. The CDR3 consists of 15 residues. The DNA of the CDR3 is TGTGTCAGCAGCCCCAGTACTAGCGGGGTCCAGGAGCAGTACTTC. Protein sequence: CVSSPSTSGVQEQYF.

This clonotype appeared many times. The V gene is TRBV15, the J gene TRBJ1-2, with 8 bases identical to TRBD1. The CDR3 sequence is 16 residues long. The V and J ends lost 1 base and 4 bases, in that order; junction bases with no gene match: 8. Germline CDR1 is LNHNV and CDR2 is YYDKDF (reference sequence). CDR3 bases: TGTGCCACCAGCAGAGTTTTTGACAGGGGAATCTATGGCTACACCTTC. It encodes CATSRVFDRGIYGYTF.

This clonotype was counted only a few times. The CDR3 sequence: CASSFIMGQGIEQFF. In nucleotides, the CDR3 is TGTGCCAGCAGTTTTATTATGGGACAGGGGATTGAGCAGTTCTTC. This chain uses TRBV28 with TRBJ2-1, with 10 bases matching TRBD1. The length of the CDR3 is 15 residues. CDR1 and CDR2 (germline): MDHEN, SYDVKM. The V segment lost 3 bases and the J segment 9 bases; nucleotides outside the gene matches: 8.

This clonotype has at least ten counts. V is TRBV27 and J is TRBJ2-5, with unresolved D. V shed 3 bases and J shed 3 bases, with 11 bases lying between them. The CDR3 has 14 residues. Germline loops: CDR1 MNHEY, CDR2 SMNVEV (reference sequence). The CDR3 region has the DNA TGTGCCAGCAGTTTTGATAGCTTGAAAGAGACCCAGTACTTC. Translating gives CASSFDSLKETQYF.